This TCR beta chain was recorded in a study of vaccination effects on CD4 cells after COVID-19. CD4+ T cells specific for antigen were expanded with viral peptide pools by the ViraFEST assay before sequencing. Scientists isolated CD4+ T cells after a roughly nine-day culture period ended. Either the mRNA-1273 or the BNT162b2 vaccine was given to participants as two doses. No vaccinee had earlier SARS-CoV-2 infection, and nucleocapsid antibodies were negative. Sequenced by immunoSEQ multiplex PCR; TCRdb stores in-frame clones only, minus some. The repertoire holds tens of thousands of clones, around 80% seen once, with 5.8% in the top ten. The germline V gene encodes CDR1 SGHDT and CDR2 YYEEEE. Trimming removed 4 bases from V and 4 bases from J, with 11 bases in between. The CDR3 consists of 13 residues. The table lists this clone with a count of one. Its specificity is not known.

The material was CD4+ T cells from PBMCs cultured with SARS-CoV-2 spike peptides, obtained after COVID-19 vaccination. The TCR was taken from a human donor who received a COVID-19 vaccine. Some clones in this sample may be carry-over from other donors' samples. This rearrangement joins TRBV5-6 to TRBJ2-5; no reliable D call. CDR3 DNA: TGTGCCAGCAGCCGGTATAGAGGAGAGACCCAGTACTTC. Its protein product is CASSRYRGETQYF.